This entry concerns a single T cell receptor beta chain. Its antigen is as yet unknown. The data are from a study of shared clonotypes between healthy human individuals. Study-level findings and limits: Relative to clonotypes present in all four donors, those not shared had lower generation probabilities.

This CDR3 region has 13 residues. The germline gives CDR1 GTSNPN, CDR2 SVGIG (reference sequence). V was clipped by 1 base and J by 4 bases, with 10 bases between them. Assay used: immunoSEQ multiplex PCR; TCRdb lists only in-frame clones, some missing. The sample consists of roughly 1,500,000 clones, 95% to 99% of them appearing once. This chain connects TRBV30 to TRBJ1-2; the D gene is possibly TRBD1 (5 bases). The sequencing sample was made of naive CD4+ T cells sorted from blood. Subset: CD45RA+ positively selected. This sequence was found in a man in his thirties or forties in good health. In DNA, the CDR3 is TGTGCCTGGAGTGATTCCGGGACCTATGGCTACACCTTC. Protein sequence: CAWSDSGTYGYTF.